The rows below give T cell receptor beta chains drawn from one sample of a study of identical twins. TCRdb fed the 5' RACE reads into MiXCR, producing one record per CDR3 protein. The data contain roughly 240,000 distinct CDR3 sequences, approximately 7.8% of them singletons. The same sample was also studied in work on yellow fever vaccine responses in identical twins.

The sequencing input was CD8+ T cells sorted from blood. The receptors here all came from a young woman in good health. CDR3s include the opening cysteine and the closing phenylalanine or tryptophan. A D gene is named only where the DNA matches it firmly. A clone size is listed for some rows: how often the clone was seen (once, few, many), or a class if it is expanded.

cdr3_nt	cdr3_aa	v_call	d_call	clone_size	j_call
TGTGCCACCAGTGACCCTGGACTAGCGGAGATCACAGATACGCAGTATTTT	CATSDPGLAEITDTQYF	TRBV24-1	TRBD2	many	TRBJ2-3
TGTGCCAGCAGCCAAGTATCTCCCACCGGGGAGCTGTTTTTT	CASSQVSPTGELFF	TRBV14	-	-	TRBJ2-2
TGTGCCAGCAGCGACACGAGTTACCGGGGAGATACGCAGTATTTT	CASSDTSYRGDTQYF	TRBV9	-	many	TRBJ2-3
TGTGCCAGCAGATATATGGGACACAATGAGCAGTTCTTC	CASRYMGHNEQFF	TRBV28	-	many	TRBJ2-1
TGTGCCACCAGTGATTTGGACGAGCAGTACTTC	CATSDLDEQYF	TRBV24-1	-	-	TRBJ2-7
TGTGCCAGCAGCGTCTTAGCGGCCTTCCAGGATACGCAGTATTTT	CASSVLAAFQDTQYF	TRBV9	-	few	TRBJ2-3
TGTGCCAGCAGCTTAGACGAGCGGGGGGGCCTAACAGATACGCAGTATTTT	CASSLDERGGLTDTQYF	TRBV7-9	TRBD2	few	TRBJ2-3
TGTGCCAGCAGCCATTCTTCGGAGCGGGAACTACGTTTTACCTACAATGAGCAGTTCTTC	CASSHSSERELRFTYNEQFF	TRBV3-1	TRBD2	-	TRBJ2-1
TGTGCCACCAGTGGGTTCCCGGGACTAGCGGGGCCCAAGCGGAATGAGCAGTTCTTC	CATSGFPGLAGPKRNEQFF	TRBV24-1	TRBD2	-	TRBJ2-1
TGCGCCAGCAGCGACTCGGGGGGCCGTAGCGATGAGCAGTTCTTC	CASSDSGGRSDEQFF	TRBV10-1	-	many	TRBJ2-1
TGTGCCAGCAGCTTATCCAAGAACACTGAAGCTTTCTTT	CASSLSKNTEAFF	TRBV7-7	-	once	TRBJ1-1
TGTGCCAGCAGCATACAGGCAGGTCCGCAGTATTTT	CASSIQAGPQYF	TRBV5-6	-	many	TRBJ2-3
TGCAGTGCTAGGGTCAAGGCACACCAAGAGACCCAGTACTTC	CSARVKAHQETQYF	TRBV20-1	-	many	TRBJ2-5
TGTGCCGGAAAGACTAGCGGGAGCCATGAGCAGTTCTTC	CAGKTSGSHEQFF	TRBV7-9	TRBD2	many	TRBJ2-1
TGTGCCAGCAGCTTATGGCGGGAGGGCCAAGATACGCAGTATTTT	CASSLWREGQDTQYF	TRBV7-9	TRBD2	few	TRBJ2-3
TGTGCCAGCAGTTTATCGGCAGGGAACCACGAGCAGTACTTC	CASSLSAGNHEQYF	TRBV27	-	-	TRBJ2-7
TGCAGCGTTGAAAGGTGGCAGAAAACAGATACGCAGTATTTT	CSVERWQKTDTQYF	TRBV29-1	-	many	TRBJ2-3
TGCAGTTCACAGGGAAACGGGGAGCTGTTTTTT	CSSQGNGELFF	TRBV29-1	-	many	TRBJ2-2
TGCAGTGCCTCCCCTTTGGCAGGGAACACAGATACGCAGTATTTT	CSASPLAGNTDTQYF	TRBV20-1	-	-	TRBJ2-3
TGTGCCAGCAGTCCTCGGAGGGGTCAGTCCCCGGGGACTAGTAGCACAGATACGCAGTATTTT	CASSPRRGQSPGTSSTDTQYF	TRBV27	TRBD2	few	TRBJ2-3
TGTGCCAGCAGCTCACCGGGACTAGCGGGTTCAGGGTCAACTAGCACAGATACGCAGTATTTT	CASSSPGLAGSGSTSTDTQYF	TRBV11-3	TRBD2	few	TRBJ2-3
TGTGCCAGCAGCTCCAGATCCACACAGCGAATGACAGATACGCAGTATTTT	CASSSRSTQRMTDTQYF	TRBV11-2	-	few	TRBJ2-3
TGCAGTGCCAGGAGGGAAAATGAGCAGTTCTTC	CSARRENEQFF	TRBV20-1	-	few	TRBJ2-1
TGTGCCAGCAGCCAAGATATAATGGCAGCTGGGGATGGCTACACCTTC	CASSQDIMAAGDGYTF	TRBV3-1	-	-	TRBJ1-2
TGCGCCAGCAGCCCATCTTGGGACTCTACCTACGAGCAGTACTTC	CASSPSWDSTYEQYF	TRBV4-1	-	few	TRBJ2-7
TGTGCCACCAGTGATTTTCCAGGGAGTACAGATACGCAGTATTTT	CATSDFPGSTDTQYF	TRBV24-1	-	many	TRBJ2-3
TGTGCCAGCAGCCCACCATGGGGGGCGGATGTAAATGAGCAGTTCTTC	CASSPPWGADVNEQFF	TRBV7-9	-	few	TRBJ2-1
TGTGCCAGCAGCCCTCGACAGTTCAACACTGAAGCTTTCTTT	CASSPRQFNTEAFF	TRBV7-9	-	-	TRBJ1-1
TGTGCCAGCAGACTCCAGTGGGACCTTTCCTCTGGAAACACCATATATTTT	CASRLQWDLSSGNTIYF	TRBV12-3/TRBV12-4	-	-	TRBJ1-3
TGTGCCAGTAGTACCCCCCGGGACTCCCAGGGGCACAATGAGCAGTTCTTC	CASSTPRDSQGHNEQFF	TRBV19	-	-	TRBJ2-1
TGTGCCAGCAGCTTAGCGGGGCCAGATACGCAGTATTTT	CASSLAGPDTQYF	TRBV7-8	-	many	TRBJ2-3
TGTGCCAGCAGCTTTTGGGACAGCTCTTACGAGCAGTACTTC	CASSFWDSSYEQYF	TRBV11-2	TRBD1	-	TRBJ2-7
TGTGCCAGCAGCTTATTCAGAGGGTGGTTGACTAGTGAGGAGGACAATGAGCAGTTCTTC	CASSLFRGWLTSEEDNEQFF	TRBV11-2	-	-	TRBJ2-1
TGCAGCGTTGTCGGTGGGACTAGCGGCCCTGGAGGAACAGATACGCAGTATTTT	CSVVGGTSGPGGTDTQYF	TRBV29-1	TRBD2	many	TRBJ2-3
TGTGCCAGCAGCGTAGAGCTAGCGGAAGAGACCCAGTACTTC	CASSVELAEETQYF	TRBV9	TRBD2	-	TRBJ2-5
TGTGCCAGCAGCCCGCCCCCGAACGGTTGGCATGAGCAGTTCTTC	CASSPPPNGWHEQFF	TRBV28	-	-	TRBJ2-1
TGTGCCAGCAGTTTAGGAGTATTGACCCAGTACTTC	CASSLGVLTQYF	TRBV12-3/TRBV12-4	-	-	TRBJ2-5
TGTGCCATTTCAGGGGACAGGATCTACGAGCAGTACTTC	CAISGDRIYEQYF	TRBV28	TRBD1	many	TRBJ2-7
TGTGCCAGCAGACTACACATAAACACTGAAGCTTTCTTT	CASRLHINTEAFF	TRBV6-1	-	-	TRBJ1-1
TGTGCCAGCAGCTCGGGGACTACTTGGGATACGCAGTATTTT	CASSSGTTWDTQYF	TRBV13	TRBD2	-	TRBJ2-3
TGTGCCAGCGTGGGCAGGGCCACTGAAGCTTTCTTT	CASVGRATEAFF	TRBV12-3/TRBV12-4	-	many	TRBJ1-1
TGTGCCACCAGTCCGCGGCTAGCGGGAAAGACCGGGGAGCTGTTTTTT	CATSPRLAGKTGELFF	TRBV24-1	TRBD2	-	TRBJ2-2
TGCGCCAGCAGCCCAGGGGGAGTCACGAGCACCGGGGAGCTGTTTTTT	CASSPGGVTSTGELFF	TRBV5-1	TRBD1	-	TRBJ2-2
TGTGCCAGTCATAGAGAGGCGGGAGCGGTCGGGGAGCTGTTTTTT	CASHREAGAVGELFF	TRBV3-1	TRBD2	many	TRBJ2-2
TGTGCCAGCGGACCGTGGGGGGGGCGAGAGACCCAGTACTTC	CASGPWGGRETQYF	TRBV5-5	-	-	TRBJ2-5
TGCAGTGCTAGAGAGGGACGCCAGAACACCGGGGAGCTGTTTTTT	CSAREGRQNTGELFF	TRBV20-1	-	few	TRBJ2-2
TGTGCCAGCAGCTCCGAGCAGGGTTATTATGCTGAAGCTTTCTTT	CASSSEQGYYAEAFF	TRBV5-5	-	-	TRBJ1-1
TGCAGTGCCATCGAGGGGCTAGCGGCCCAAGAGACCCAGTACTTC	CSAIEGLAAQETQYF	TRBV20-1	TRBD2	few	TRBJ2-5
TGTGCCAGCAGTCCGCGACAGGGGGCGGCTGGGGCCAACGTCCTGACTTTC	CASSPRQGAAGANVLTF	TRBV12-3/TRBV12-4	TRBD1	-	TRBJ2-6